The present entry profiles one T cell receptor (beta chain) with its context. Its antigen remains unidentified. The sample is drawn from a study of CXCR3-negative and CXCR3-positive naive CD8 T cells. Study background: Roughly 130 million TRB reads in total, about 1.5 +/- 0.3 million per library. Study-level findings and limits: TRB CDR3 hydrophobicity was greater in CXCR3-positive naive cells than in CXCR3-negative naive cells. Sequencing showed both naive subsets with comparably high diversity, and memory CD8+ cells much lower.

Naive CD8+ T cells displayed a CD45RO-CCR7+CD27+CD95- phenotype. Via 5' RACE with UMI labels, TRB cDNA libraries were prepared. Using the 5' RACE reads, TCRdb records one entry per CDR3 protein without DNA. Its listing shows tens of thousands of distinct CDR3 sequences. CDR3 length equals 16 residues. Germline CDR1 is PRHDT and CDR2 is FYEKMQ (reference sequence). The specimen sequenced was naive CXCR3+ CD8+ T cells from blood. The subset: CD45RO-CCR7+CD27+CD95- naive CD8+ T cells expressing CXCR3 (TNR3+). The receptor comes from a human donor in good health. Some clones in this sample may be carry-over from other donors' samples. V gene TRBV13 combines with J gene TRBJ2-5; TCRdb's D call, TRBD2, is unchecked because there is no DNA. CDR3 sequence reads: CASSLSPGLSQETQYF. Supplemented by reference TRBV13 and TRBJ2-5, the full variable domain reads AAGVIQSPRHLIKEKRETATLKCYPIPRHDTVYWYQQGPGQDPQFLISFYEKMQSDKGSIPDRFSAQQFSDYHSELNMSSLELGDSALYFCASSLSPGLSQETQYFGPGTRLLVL.